This TCR beta chain was sequenced for a study of T-cell memory formation after mild COVID-19 (dated by TCRdb to 2020 to 2022). For the study in its entirety: TCR sequence clusters from the two donors were found to be largely donor specific. Two young, previously healthy adult volunteers made up the cohort, one male and one female. Longitudinal TCRalpha and TCRbeta repertoire sequencing tracked T-cell clones expanding and contracting after mild COVID-19 in a couple of donors. The investigation overall reported the following: The study included only two mild cases, and larger cohorts that include severe cases with pre-infection samples were judged to be necessary. Contracting CD4+ clones appeared mostly in the CM and EM memory subsets, whereas CD8+ clones were enriched in EMRA. SARS-CoV-2 specificity of the second-wave clones peaking on day 37 was not confirmed. The detection of some responding clones in pre-infection memory suggests that pre-existing cross-reactive memory T cells joined the SARS-CoV-2 response. From day 15 to 85, contracting clones showed balanced CD4/CD8 phenotypes, whereas a second wave of clones that expanded from day 15 to 37 leaned towards CD4+.

PBMCs were isolated by Ficoll-Paque density gradient centrifugation. Deletion took 3 bases off V and 7 bases off J, with a span of 15 bases between the germline ends. The CDR3 numbers 15 residues from cysteine through phenylalanine. Left in the record is the CDR3 DNA by itself, 45 bases read in frame from the first base. Sequencing instrument: Illumina NovaSeq 6000. cDNA libraries for TCRalpha and TCRbeta were prepared by 5'RACE using constant-segment primers, with sample barcodes and unique molecular identifiers added. Trizol reagent was used to extract RNA from every sample. The libraries were amplified in two PCR steps, and the second step added a second sample barcode and Illumina TruSeq adapters. Sequencing of the libraries was done on an Illumina NovaSeq, producing 2 x 150 bp paired-end reads. As for how the authors treated the data: Reads were demultiplexed and collapsed into UMI-guided consensus sequences with migec v1.2.7. Using mixcr v2.1.11, the UMI consensuses were aligned to TRA and TRB V and J templates and assembled into clonotypes. A clonotype was counted as expanded or contracted only if both edgeR and NoisET called the change significant, with noise models trained on biological replicates. For edgeR calls, a false discovery rate-adjusted p below 0.01 and a log2 fold-change threshold of 1 were applied. As an exploratory analysis of dynamics, max-normalized trajectories of the 1000 most abundant clonotypes were examined by PCA with hierarchical clustering. The CD4 or CD8 phenotype of responding clones was assigned using the separately sequenced CD4+ and CD8+ repertoires. Starting from the raw public reads, TCRdb applied fastp trimming at Q25, assembled clones with MiXCR and retained in-frame beta chains. Entries that share a CDR3 protein sequence are merged under the most common genes and DNA. These V and J calls originate from TCRdb's pipeline instead of the authors' own analysis. This sample is represented by 350,000 to 500,000 distinct CDR3 sequences; more than 15% of them were singletons. The ten largest clones capture 20% to 25% of the sample.

This clonotype was seen many times. Its antigen is unknown. Base-call qualities are not available, and no considerably larger clone is one nucleotide away. The V gene is TRBV12-3 or TRBV12-4 and the J gene is TRBJ2-2; 6 matching bases give a weak D call of TRBD1. This receptor was identified in a young man who had mild COVID-19 (a few samples of this study predate the infection). The sample titles of this study are shuffled in the database, so cell type and time point are left out; the donor was told from shared clones. The sample comprised PBMCs or a T cell subset sorted from them (not recorded which). The nucleotides are TGTGCCAGCAGTTTGGGGCAGGGGCGGATCGGGGAGCTGTTTTTT. Protein translation: CASSLGQGRIGELFF.